Detailed here is one T cell receptor (beta chain). Its antigen is still unknown. Germline V CDR1 and CDR2: SGHRS, YFSETQ. Losses at the gene ends were 2 bases for V and 0 bases for J; bases not matched to a gene: 12. The CDR3 contains 18 residues. This sample was taken from a study of a mutant IDH1 vaccine in newly diagnosed glioma. General study results and limits: Overall, 80% to 95% of patients had vaccine-induced immune responses.

Regarding time point: week 47, end of study. Each vaccine dose was 300 ug of mutant IDH1 20-mer peptide, with topical imiquimod. Donors had new WHO grade 3 or 4 IDH1-mutant, ATRX-lost astrocytomas. The table came from immunoSEQ multiplex PCR; TCRdb's copy has only in-frame clones and leaves some out. The sample includes about 34,000 clones, 80% to 90% of them seen just once. The sequences come from PBMCs, collected from a glioma patient whose treatment included an IDH1 peptide vaccine. The receptor's source is a woman in her thirties with glioma. This chain links TRBV5-1 with TRBJ1-1; 8 bases are a match to TRBD1. The CDR3 reads CASSFLRGQQGVNTEAFF. DNA of the CDR3: TGCGCCAGCAGCTTTTTGCGGGGCCAACAGGGGGTGAACACTGAAGCTTTCTTT.